The subject of this entry is one TCR beta chain. The CDR3 is 15 amino acids. V was clipped by 1 base and J by 3 bases, with 11 bases between them. Germline-derived CDR1 and CDR2 are SGHAT and FQNNGV. Sequencing was performed with immunoSEQ multiplex PCR; in TCRdb, only in-frame clones are kept and a portion is missing. The sample holds some 74,000 clones, about 85% seen once. The data originate from a study of OX40 agonist ivuxolimab in advanced cancers. The sample was CD4+ or CD8+ T cells sorted from blood, taken in a trial of the OX40 agonist ivuxolimab. This chain joins TRBV11-2 and TRBJ2-3; D is ambiguous. The source of this sequence is an adult with an advanced solid tumor such as melanoma, head and neck, liver or kidney cancer. CDR3 in amino acids: CASSLVLAVTDTQYF. The CDR3 DNA follows: TGTGCCAGCAGCTTAGTATTAGCCGTGACAGATACGCAGTATTTT.